The rows below give T cell receptor beta chains drawn from one sample of a study of regulatory T cells in long-lasting Graves disease. TCRdb re-called the multiplex PCR reads through MiXCR, storing one row per CDR3 protein. Of roughly 300,000 distinct CDR3 sequences in the sample, roughly 21% were seen once. The sequencing here drew on peripheral blood mononuclear cells (PBMCs), taken when the disease was refractory, from a patient treated with antithyroid drugs. The receptors stem from a female donor with Graves disease. The CDR3 runs from the conserved cysteine through the conserved F or W.

v_call	j_call	cdr3_aa
TRBV6-1	TRBJ2-5	CASSESRGYQETQYF
TRBV20-1	TRBJ2-3	CSARSLIGPGDTQYF
TRBV20-1	TRBJ1-2	CSARAGPNSVYGYTF
TRBV6-5	TRBJ1-2	CASSYSWTQGYYGYTF
TRBV28	TRBJ2-5	CASSSPRPATETQYF
TRBV5-1	TRBJ1-2	CASSLERGRDGYTF
TRBV11-3	TRBJ2-2	CASSYSFATTGELFF
TRBV6-2/TRBV6-3	TRBJ1-2	CASTARGVREHYGYTF
TRBV28	TRBJ1-1	CALTSGPMNTEAFF
TRBV28	TRBJ2-7	CASSPDSPYEQYF
TRBV7-2	TRBJ1-5	CASSPTSRGGQPQHF
TRBV6-9	TRBJ2-7	CASSYRRQAYEQYF
TRBV18	TRBJ1-4	CASSGKSGKLFF
TRBV10-3	TRBJ1-2	CAISESSRALYGYTF
TRBV10-3	TRBJ1-1	CAIRESRRNTEAFF
TRBV3-1	TRBJ1-2	CASSQGVDSNYGYTF
TRBV13	TRBJ1-1	CASSFLPSEDGEAFF
TRBV20-1	TRBJ1-3	CSARDRKGSPGNTIYF
TRBV15	TRBJ1-4	CATSDQFRDRDEKLFF
TRBV20-1	TRBJ1-1	CSAREGGRTEAFF
TRBV2	TRBJ2-5	CASSGGLRVLQETQYF
TRBV14	TRBJ1-1	CASSDGPRAEAFF
TRBV15	TRBJ1-5	CATSRERASNQPQHF
TRBV9	TRBJ2-6	CASSVDPSGANVLTF
TRBV5-1	TRBJ1-2	CASSLQGIDYGYTF
TRBV29-1	TRBJ1-2	CSVAPDPPNYGYTF
TRBV7-2	TRBJ2-7	CASSLSFDSSYEQYF
TRBV6-7	TRBJ1-4	CASSYRIPTNEKLFF
TRBV6-5	TRBJ1-2	CASSYRDGSNYGYTF
TRBV20-1	TRBJ1-1	CSARKHRERGAFF
TRBV13	TRBJ1-1	CASSSRGPEAFF
TRBV2	TRBJ1-5	CASSYSNQPQHF
TRBV7-9	TRBJ2-4	CASSLLRGQENIQYF
TRBV4-1	TRBJ2-3	CASSQEPWTSGSTDTQYF
TRBV30	TRBJ1-2	CAWSPTTLSNTF
TRBV9	TRBJ1-1	CASSVAAGMNTEAFF
TRBV19	TRBJ2-2	CASSPPTGREVPGELFF
TRBV7-6	TRBJ1-1	CASSLARRGPLNTEAFF
TRBV2	TRBJ1-6	CASKARGSYSPLHF
TRBV12-3/TRBV12-4	TRBJ1-6	CASRTGGLNSPLHF
TRBV3-1	TRBJ2-5	CASSQALAGSVGTQYF
TRBV20-1	TRBJ1-1	CSAPYRDLEAFF
TRBV10-3	TRBJ1-2	CAISKGENYGYTF
TRBV28	TRBJ1-4	CASSFMGASNEKLFF
TRBV2	TRBJ2-6	CASLRDTYYVLTF
TRBV28	TRBJ1-5	CASRAGDRSNQPQHF
TRBV7-2	TRBJ2-7	CASSPTGLLRYEQYF
TRBV24-1	TRBJ1-2	CATSDLRQNYGYTF